A selection of T cell receptor beta chains follows, all from one sample in a study of blood T cell repertoires in COVID-19. The method was immunoSEQ multiplex PCR; TCRdb's version includes in-frame clones alone and lacks a portion of them. The sample consists of about 200,000 clones, around nine tenths of them appearing once. The sequencing sample was made of peripheral blood. These receptors were collected from a man aged 50-60 years with COVID-19, enrolled during active disease. CDR3s include the opening cysteine and the closing phenylalanine or tryptophan. Fields, in order: V gene, clone size, J gene, D gene, CDR3 protein, CDR3 DNA. D genes are given only for firm matches. Size tells how often a clone was seen (once, few, many) or the class of an expanded clone, and some rows leave it out.

>TRBV7-2|NA|TRBJ1-5|TRBD1
CASSPQGAVSNQPQHF
TGTGCCAGCAGCCCACAGGGGGCCGTTAGCAATCAGCCCCAGCATTTT
>TRBV7-2|NA|TRBJ2-3|NA
CASSSGIRRSQYF
TGTGCCAGCAGCTCCGGGATCCGCCGTTCGCAGTATTTT
>TRBV18|NA|TRBJ1-1|NA
CASSPTSTPNTEAFF
TGTGCCAGCTCACCAACATCCACACCGAACACTGAAGCTTTCTTT
>TRBV7-2|NA|TRBJ1-1|NA
CASSLRNQDRPEAFF
TGTGCCAGCAGCTTGCGAAACCAGGACAGACCTGAAGCTTTCTTT
>TRBV12-3/TRBV12-4|many|TRBJ1-1|NA
CASSLVSTGEAFF
TGTGCCAGCAGTTTAGTATCGACCGGGGAAGCTTTCTTT
>TRBV7-8|NA|TRBJ1-2|TRBD1
CASSLGDRGYGYTF
TGTGCCAGCAGCTTAGGCGACAGGGGCTATGGCTACACCTTC
>TRBV19|once|TRBJ2-2|TRBD2
CASSTQLAGSTGELFF
TGTGCCAGTAGTACTCAGCTAGCGGGGAGCACCGGGGAGCTGTTTTTT
>TRBV6-5|once|TRBJ1-2|TRBD1
CASTLGTGFSGYTF
TGTGCCAGCACCCTGGGGACAGGGTTCTCTGGCTACACCTTC
>TRBV11-1|NA|TRBJ2-1|TRBD2
CASSSRASGVNEQFF
TGTGCCAGCAGCTCCAGGGCTAGCGGGGTAAATGAGCAGTTCTTC
>TRBV18|NA|TRBJ2-1|TRBD1
CASTRDRYNEQFF
TGTGCCAGTACCCGGGACAGGTACAATGAGCAGTTCTTC
>TRBV11-2|NA|TRBJ2-1|TRBD2
CASSLGTSGEMNNEQFF
TGTGCCAGCAGCTTAGGGACTAGCGGGGAGATGAACAATGAGCAGTTCTTC
>TRBV18|NA|TRBJ2-2|NA
CASSPRQTNTGELFF
TGTGCCAGCTCACCAAGACAGACGAACACCGGGGAGCTGTTTTTT
>TRBV5-6|few|TRBJ2-2|TRBD2
CASSLFVAGFTGELFF
TGTGCCAGCAGCTTGTTTGTAGCGGGATTCACCGGGGAGCTGTTTTTT
>TRBV18|NA|TRBJ1-1|NA
CASSPPMGRTEAFF
TGTGCCAGCTCACCACCGATGGGCCGCACTGAAGCTTTCTTT
>TRBV5-4|NA|TRBJ2-5|TRBD1
CASSSKTGAGETQYF
TGTGCCAGCAGCTCAAAGACAGGGGCGGGAGAGACCCAGTACTTC
>TRBV11-3|NA|TRBJ2-2|NA
CASRDTNTGELFF
TGTGCCAGCCGGGACACCAACACCGGGGAGCTGTTTTTT
>TRBV9|once|TRBJ1-1|NA
CASSVMDGLAEAFF
TGTGCCAGCAGCGTAATGGATGGCCTAGCTGAAGCTTTCTTT
>TRBV30|NA|TRBJ1-1|NA
CAWSAVNTEAFF
TGTGCCTGGAGTGCGGTGAACACTGAAGCTTTCTTT